The 6 T cell receptor beta chains given below trace back to one sample, sequenced in a study of post-analysis software for immune sequencing data (dated by TCRdb to about 2015). The antigens these receptors bind are not known. Broad study findings and their caveats: Significantly higher frequencies in patients than in controls were found for about five TRBV segments, including TRBV5-6, TRBV5-1 and TRBV20-1.

Library preparation employed PCR. The reads were generated on an Illumina HiSeq 2500. Unique molecular identifiers were incorporated into TCR beta cDNA libraries to reduce PCR and sequencing biases. The public reads were quality trimmed at Q25 with fastp and then assembled into clones with MiXCR by TCRdb, keeping productive beta chains. Every entry covers one CDR3 protein and lists the most common genes and DNA from its rows. In this sample the table shows roughly 670,000 distinct CDR3 sequences, approximately 59% of which occur a single time. The ten most abundant clones make up about 11% of the sample. Sequencing input: blood. The receptors originated from a girl aged 2 to 9 with multiple sclerosis.

The rearrangement joins TRBV4-2 to TRBJ1-2; no clear D. The germline V gene encodes CDR1 LGHNA and CDR2 YNFKEQ. The V and J ends lost 1 base and 5 bases respectively, with 8 bases between them. CDR3 length equals 13 residues. DNA of the CDR3: TGTGCCAGCAGCCAAGTTGGAGAATATGGCTACACCTTC. It specifies CASSQVGEYGYTF.

This clonotype came up a few times. The chain uses TRBV4-1 and TRBJ2-1; D not certain. Between the trimmed V and J ends, which lost 4 bases and 5 bases, there was a span of 15 bases. The CDR3 is made up of 15 amino acids. Germline V gene sequence: CDR1 MGHRA, CDR2 YSYEKL. For the CDR3, the DNA is TGCGCCAGCAGCCCAGCAACGGGCATCCACAATGAGCAGTTCTTC. It is translated as CASSPATGIHNEQFF.

A remark on this clonotype: At one end, the junction sequence differs from germline, possibly due to a read error. The chain links TRBV7-9 to TRBJ2-1, with D possibly being TRBD1 (6 bases). Germline assignment: CDR1 SEHNR and CDR2 FQNEAQ (reference sequence). The CDR3 totals 16 residues. The CDR3 protein is CASSPNPTGSCNEQFF. The CDR3 nucleotides are TGTGCCAGCAGCCCGAATCCGACAGGTTCCTGCAATGAGCAGTTCTTC. The variable domain in full, with the rest retrieved from reference TRBV7-9 and TRBJ2-1, is DTGVSQNPRHKITKRGQNVTFRCDPISEHNRLYWYRQTLGQGPEFLTYFQNEAQLEKSRLLSDRFSAERPKGSFSTLEIQRTEQGDSAMYLCASSPNPTGSCNEQFFGPGTRLTVL.

In this sample, this clonotype turned up a few times. The chain employs TRBV12-3 or TRBV12-4 and TRBJ2-3; 9 nucleotides align to TRBD2. The length of the CDR3 is 16 residues. Trimming removed 2 bases from V and 2 bases from J; junction bases left unmatched: 5. Here the CDR3 DNA reads TGTGCCAGCAGTTTACGGATAGCGGGGGCCACAGATACGCAGTATTTT. Translating it yields CASSLRIAGATDTQYF.

The rearrangement joins TRBV20-1 to TRBJ2-1; 11 bases fit TRBD2. CDR3 length equals 14 residues. With V trimmed by 5 bases and J by 2 bases, 2 bases remained unmatched. Germline-derived CDR1 and CDR2 are DFQATT and SNEGSKA (reference sequence). The CDR3 DNA is TGCAGTGCTCCGACTAGCGGGGCCTACAATGAGCAGTTCTTC. Its translation is CSAPTSGAYNEQFF.

The J gene is TRBJ2-1, the V gene TRBV6-6, with D possibly TRBD1 on 5 matching bases. V was clipped by 7 bases and J by 5 bases, with 21 bases between them. Germline V gene sequence: CDR1 MNHNY, CDR2 SVGAGI (reference sequence). This CDR3 spans 16 amino acids. CDR3: CASTTRQRNLNNEQFF. In nucleotides, the CDR3 is TGTGCCAGCACCACGAGACAGAGAAACCTTAACAATGAGCAGTTCTTC.